The 21 T cell receptor beta chains below come from one sample, sequenced in a study of response to subunit inactivated influenza vaccine. TCRdb independently ran MiXCR on the RT-PCR reads; one entry per CDR3 protein. The sample lists 700,000 to 900,000 distinct CDR3 sequences; around 20% were seen once. This specimen was PBMCs from blood, taken more than 4 days after vaccination. These receptors were obtained from a man between 45 and 60 years old who received an inactivated influenza vaccine.

This clonotype has a count of ten or more. The CDR3 DNA reads as TGCAGTGCGACATCGATCGAGTCGCCTTACGAGCAGTACTTC. This encodes CSATSIESPYEQYF. The chain employs TRBV20-1 and TRBJ2-7, with unresolved D. V lost 6 bases and J lost 4, with 19 bases in between. Germline CDR1 reads DFQATT; CDR2 reads SNEGSKA (reference sequence). The length of the CDR3 is 14 residues.

This clonotype was counted a few times. The V gene is TRBV20-1, the J gene TRBJ1-1; 7 bases map to TRBD1. Germline values: CDR1 DFQATT, CDR2 SNEGSKA (reference sequence). CDR3 length: 17 amino acids. Trimming removed 3 bases from V and 3 bases from J; junction bases left unmatched: 16. The CDR3 coding sequence is TGCAGTGCTAGTGGAGGGTCGAGGGGGCTCTCATACACTGAAGCTTTCTTT. Amino acids: CSASGGSRGLSYTEAFF.

This clonotype has just a few counts. This sequence joins TRBV7-2 and TRBJ2-7; 7 nucleotides line up with TRBD1. Per the germline V gene, CDR1 is SGHTA and CDR2 is FQGNSA. V shed 5 bases, J shed 8 bases, and the junction held 12 bases outside the gene matches. The CDR3 consists of 14 residues. This chain's CDR3 is CASSRGDRGGKQYF. Written as DNA, the CDR3 is TGTGCCAGCAGCCGAGGGGACAGAGGGGGAAAGCAGTACTTC.

This clonotype was seen a few times. The J gene is TRBJ1-1, the V gene TRBV5-1; 8 positions match TRBD1. Trimming took 5 bases from V and 3 from J; bases not matched to a gene: 6. The germline gives CDR1 SGHRS, CDR2 YFSETQ. The CDR3 sequence is 14 residues long. CDR3 DNA: TGCGCCAGCAGTCGGGACAGGACGGACACTGAAGCTTTCTTT. It codes for CASSRDRTDTEAFF.

This clonotype occurred many times. This sequence joins TRBV29-1 and TRBJ2-1, with 9 bases aligning to TRBD1. V dropped 4 bases and J dropped 8; count of bases not matched to a gene: 3. Germline loops: CDR1 SQVTM, CDR2 ANQGSEA. This CDR3 is built from 12 residues. The CDR3, as DNA: TGCAGCGTTGGGGACAGGGCCCATGAGCAGTTCTTC. It codes for CSVGDRAHEQFF.

The table lists this clonotype with a few counts. This chain connects TRBV10-3 to TRBJ2-1, with 7 bases lining up with TRBD1. The CDR3 runs to 15 residues. J was trimmed by 7 bases and V by 4 bases; bases with no gene match: 10. Looked up from germline, CDR1 is ENHRY and CDR2 is SYGVKD. In DNA form, the CDR3 reads TGTGCCATCAGTGTCGCACAGGGGATACAGAATGAGCAGTTCTTC. It encodes CAISVAQGIQNEQFF.

This sequence joins TRBV18 and TRBJ2-6, with 7 bases lining up with TRBD1. J was trimmed by 0 bases and V by 4 bases; bases with no gene match: 18. This CDR3 contains 21 residues. The V gene's germline CDR1 is KGHSH and CDR2 LQKENI. The CDR3, as DNA: TGTGCCAGCTCACTGGCCCGGGACAGTATTCACCTGCCCTCTGGGGCCAACGTCCTGACTTTC. Its protein is CASSLARDSIHLPSGANVLTF.

In its sample, this clonotype was seen a few times. The rearrangement links TRBV9 to TRBJ2-2; 8 bases are a match to TRBD2. V lost 3 bases to trimming and J lost 2 bases; unmatched junction nucleotides: 6. This CDR3 contains 16 residues. Germline V lookup: CDR1 SGDLS, CDR2 YYNGEE. The DNA of the CDR3 is TGTGCCAGCAGCGGGTTTAGCGGGGTCAACACCGGGGAGCTGTTTTTT. Translated: CASSGFSGVNTGELFF.

The V gene is TRBV11-3, the J gene TRBJ2-7; no reliable D call. This CDR3 contains 14 residues. The germline V gene has CDR1 SGHNT and CDR2 YENEEA. Trimming took 2 bases from V and 6 from J, leaving 14 bases between them. The DNA of the CDR3 is TGTGCCAGCAGCTTACACCAAGCCGCCAGCGAGCAGTACTTC. Protein sequence: CASSLHQAASEQYF.

The V call is TRBV20-1, the J call TRBJ2-3; TRBD1 matches 7 bases. Germline-derived CDR1 and CDR2 are DFQATT and SNEGSKA (reference sequence). Trimming removed 6 bases from V and 0 bases from J; junction bases left unmatched: 6. This CDR3 has 14 residues. The CDR3 sequence: CSAQQGPSTDTQYF. The CDR3, as DNA: TGCAGTGCACAACAGGGGCCTAGCACAGATACGCAGTATTTT.

The chain has TRBV6-5 and TRBJ1-2; 10 nucleotides line up with TRBD1. The CDR3 is 14 residues long. Trimming cost V 2 bases and J 4 bases; bases outside gene matches: 1. The germline CDR1 and CDR2 sequences are MNHEY and SVGAGI. CDR3 sequence reads: CASSYRTGGYGYTF. DNA of the CDR3: TGTGCCAGCAGTTACAGGACAGGGGGCTATGGCTACACCTTC.

This clonotype was recorded a few times. The chain joins TRBV12-3 or TRBV12-4 to TRBJ2-7, with 8 bases matching TRBD1. This CDR3 region has 17 residues. V was pared by 4 bases and J by 2 bases, with 13 bases of the junction left unmatched. Here the CDR3 DNA reads TGTGCCAGCAGTTCTTCCATGACAGGGGATAATACCTACGAGCAGTACTTC. Protein product: CASSSSMTGDNTYEQYF.

This clonotype has just a few counts. The chain employs TRBV12-3 or TRBV12-4 and TRBJ2-7; D is possibly TRBD2 (6 bases). Trimming shortened V by 7 bases and J by 7 bases, and 20 bases separated the two germline ends. CDR3 length: 14 residues. The CDR3 reads CASKRDLRINEQYF. The CDR3 bases are TGTGCCAGCAAACGGGACTTGAGGATCAATGAGCAGTACTTC.

The table lists this clonotype with a count of one. A read error is possible here, since a much larger clone lies one base away. The chain joins TRBV12-3 or TRBV12-4 to TRBJ2-7; 8 bases are a match to TRBD2. Trimming at V came to 6 bases and at J to 4 bases, leaving 8 bases not matched to a gene. There are 14 residues in the CDR3. Here the CDR3 DNA reads TGTGCCAGCAGCACGGGGGGGACCATTTACGAGCAGTACTTC. Translation gives CASSTGGTIYEQYF.

The chain couples TRBV12-3 or TRBV12-4 to TRBJ1-1; unclear D gene. V lost 5 bases and J lost 7, with 14 bases in between. The CDR3 consists of 13 residues. The CDR3 coding sequence is TGTGCCAGCAGTCACTCCACACAGCTTGAAGCTTTCTTT. Its translation is CASSHSTQLEAFF.

The chain has TRBV12-3 or TRBV12-4 and TRBJ1-1; TRBD1 matches 7 bases. The CDR3 consists of 17 residues. The junction had 11 bases not matched to a gene; V was cut back by 4 bases and J by 0 bases. CDR3 protein: CASSSPNRGWMNTEAFF. CDR3 DNA: TGTGCCAGCAGTTCTCCAAACAGGGGTTGGATGAACACTGAAGCTTTCTTT.

The J gene is TRBJ2-7, the V gene TRBV12-3 or TRBV12-4; 7 positions agree with TRBD2. This CDR3 has 15 residues. V was pared by 6 bases and J by 5 bases, with 13 bases of the junction left unmatched. The CDR3 protein is CASSPNAGVRNEQYF. CDR3 nucleotide sequence: TGTGCCAGCAGCCCCAATGCGGGAGTAAGGAACGAGCAGTACTTC.

This clonotype has at least ten counts. The chain uses TRBV29-1 and TRBJ2-1; D may be TRBD2 (6 bases). CDR3 length equals 19 residues. Germline values: CDR1 SQVTM, CDR2 ANQGSEA. V lost 3 bases to trimming and J lost 0 bases, with 24 bases between them. CDR3 residues: CSVDLWASDLSTSYNEQFF. The CDR3 nucleotides read TGCAGCGTTGATTTATGGGCTAGCGACCTGTCTACCTCCTACAATGAGCAGTTCTTC.

This clonotype was seen only a few times. The chain carries TRBV5-6 and TRBJ2-2; D call uncertain. The germline V and J ends were trimmed by 5 bases and 6 bases, with 11 bases remaining between them. This CDR3 spans 13 amino acids. Germline-derived CDR1 and CDR2 are SGHDT and YYEEEE. The CDR3 bases are TGTGCCAGCAGTTCAGATCCTGCCGGGGAGCTGTTTTTT. It specifies CASSSDPAGELFF.

This clonotype has more than one count but fewer than ten. The rearrangement links TRBV5-1 to TRBJ2-2; unclear D gene. Germline CDR1 reads SGHRS; CDR2 reads YFSETQ. The CDR3 is made up of 14 amino acids. The ends were cut back, 5 bases at V and 1 base at J, with 9 bases in the middle. The CDR3 DNA follows: TGCGCCAGCAGGGGTGACTTGAACACCGGGGAGCTGTTTTTT. It specifies CASRGDLNTGELFF.

This clonotype was counted between two and nine times. The chain has TRBV20-1 and TRBJ2-7; TRBD1 agrees at 7 bases. The CDR3 sequence is 14 residues long. Trimming at V came to 3 bases and at J to 2 bases, leaving 7 bases not matched to a gene. CDR1 and CDR2 (germline): DFQATT, SNEGSKA (reference sequence). CDR3: CSASLSQGAYEQYF. DNA of the CDR3: TGCAGTGCTAGCCTAAGCCAGGGGGCCTACGAGCAGTACTTC.